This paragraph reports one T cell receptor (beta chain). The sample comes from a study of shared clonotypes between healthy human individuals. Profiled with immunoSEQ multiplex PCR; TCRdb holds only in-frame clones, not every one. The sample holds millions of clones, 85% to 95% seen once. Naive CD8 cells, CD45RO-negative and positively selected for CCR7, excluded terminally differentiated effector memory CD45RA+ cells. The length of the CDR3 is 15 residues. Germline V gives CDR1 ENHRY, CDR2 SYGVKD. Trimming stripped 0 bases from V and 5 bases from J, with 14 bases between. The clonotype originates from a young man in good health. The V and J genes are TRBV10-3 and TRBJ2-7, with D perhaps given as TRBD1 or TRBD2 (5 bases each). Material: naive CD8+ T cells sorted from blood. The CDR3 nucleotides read TGTGCCATCAGTGAGTCTATCAGGGTGGAGGACGAGCAGTACTTC. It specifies CAISESIRVEDEQYF.